These 7 T cell receptor beta chains were all obtained from the same sample, sequenced in a study of blood T cell repertoires in COVID-19. Clones were sequenced by immunoSEQ multiplex PCR, and TCRdb holds only the in-frame ones, with some missing. The sample has around 180,000 clones, 83% seen once. The sample was peripheral blood. All receptors come from a human donor in a cohort sampled during active COVID-19.

This chain uses TRBV27 with TRBJ2-6, with D possibly TRBD1 on 6 matching bases. Per the germline V gene, CDR1 is MNHEY and CDR2 is SMNVEV (reference sequence). V was shortened by 5 bases and J by 4 bases, with 9 bases between the two germline ends. The CDR3 has 14 residues. CDR3 in amino acids: CASSRGTGANVLTF. Written as DNA, the CDR3 is TGTGCCAGCAGTAGGGGGACAGGGGCCAACGTCCTGACTTTC.

The gene calls are TRBV18 and TRBJ2-3; 7 bases match TRBD1. The CDR3 spans 15 residues. The J segment lost 5 bases and the V segment lost 1 base, leaving 6 bases of the junction unmatched. Germline lookup yields CDR1 KGHSH and CDR2 LQKENI. The CDR3 sequence: CASSPRQGLKDTQYF. CDR3 nucleotides: TGTGCCAGCTCACCACGACAGGGTTTGAAAGATACGCAGTATTTT.

V gene TRBV4-2 combines with J gene TRBJ1-6; D is perhaps TRBD1 (6 bases). Trimming cost V 0 bases and J 1 base, with 19 bases left between them. The length of the CDR3 is 20 residues. Germline V gene lookup returns CDR1 LGHNA and CDR2 YNFKEQ. CDR3: CASSQELRGRGRSYNSPLHF. The CDR3 nucleotides read TGTGCCAGCAGCCAAGAGCTCCGGGGGCGCGGGAGGTCCTATAATTCACCCCTCCACTTT.

The V gene is TRBV19, the J gene TRBJ1-5; TRBD1 aligns across 8 bases. V shed 4 bases, J shed 1 base, and the junction held 6 bases outside the gene matches. The CDR3 extends over 16 amino acids. Germline CDR1 is LNHDA and CDR2 is SQIVND (reference sequence). The CDR3 sequence is CASSTRQGRSNQPQHF. In nucleotides, the CDR3 is TGTGCCAGTAGTACCCGACAGGGGAGAAGCAATCAGCCCCAGCATTTT.

The chain uses TRBV9 and TRBJ2-7, with 12 positions matching TRBD2. The CDR3 loop spans 16 amino acids. Per germline, CDR1 SGDLS and CDR2 YYNGEE. Unmatched junction bases numbered 8, after V lost 0 bases and J lost 7 bases. This CDR3 is CASSVASTSGRREQYF. Written as DNA, the CDR3 is TGTGCCAGCAGCGTAGCCTCCACTAGCGGGAGGAGGGAGCAGTACTTC.

CDR3 in amino acids: CASSQDGNTEAFF. CDR3 DNA: TGCGCCAGCAGCCAAGACGGGAACACTGAAGCTTTCTTT. The chain links TRBV4-3 to TRBJ1-1, with D hard to call. V lost 0 bases and J 1 base, leaving 3 bases between the germline ends. The V gene's germline CDR1 is LGHNA and CDR2 YSLEER. The CDR3 runs to 13 residues.

The V and J genes are TRBV7-9 and TRBJ2-7, with 11 bases that match TRBD1. CDR1 SEHNR and CDR2 FQNEAQ come from the germline V gene (reference sequence). Trimming removed 5 bases from V and 6 bases from J; junction bases left unmatched: 9. The length of the CDR3 is 15 residues. The CDR3 sequence is CASSKAGTGGTEQYF. The DNA for the CDR3 is TGTGCCAGCAGCAAGGCCGGGACAGGGGGTACCGAGCAGTACTTC.